The rows below give T cell receptor beta chains drawn from one sample of a study of blood T cell repertoires in COVID-19. Generated by immunoSEQ multiplex PCR, the TCRdb table keeps only in-frame clones and is missing some. Among roughly 190,000 clones, 75% to 85% were seen once, and the ten largest hold about an eighth. Sequenced input: PBMCs or T cells enriched from blood (not recorded which). All receptors derive from a man aged 40-50 years who had recovered from COVID-19. CDR3s leave out the opening cysteine and the closing phenylalanine or tryptophan. The order of the fields is CDR3 protein, J gene, V gene.

ASSPNKGQGAREQY	TRBJ2-7	TRBV9
ASSESRSQLNTEAF	TRBJ1-1	TRBV10-1
ASSEDAGGQPQH	TRBJ1-5	TRBV2
SVEDSPGNTGELF	TRBJ2-2	TRBV29-1
ATSREYQETQY	TRBJ2-5	TRBV24-1
ASSLSNSYNEQF	TRBJ2-1	TRBV7-3
ASSLAGGAWTF	TRBJ1-1	TRBV6-5
SVEVQGKDQQF	TRBJ2-1	TRBV29-1
ASSLYTLQETQY	TRBJ2-5	TRBV5-1
ASSEIRRAIQH	TRBJ1-5	TRBV6-1